These T cell receptor beta chains were read from a single sample in a study of identical twins. TCRdb passed the 5' RACE reads through MiXCR, listing each CDR3 protein once. The sample has 510,000 or so distinct CDR3 sequences, about 15% seen once; the top ten hold about 0.4%. The data also belong to a second study, concerning yellow fever vaccine responses in identical twins.

The sequenced material came from CD4+ T cells sorted from blood. These receptors were obtained from a woman under 30 in good health. The CDR3 runs from the conserved cysteine through the conserved F or W.

CASSPGQLTAGELFF | TRBJ2-2 | TRBV28
CASSLIAGGNTGELFF | TRBJ2-2 | TRBV5-1
CASSFPSGRTETQYF | TRBJ2-5 | TRBV5-1
CSARDGTATLANYGYTF | TRBJ1-2 | TRBV20-1
CSARRSTSGGDTQYF | TRBJ2-3 | TRBV20-1
CASRAWGDTGELFF | TRBJ2-2 | TRBV5-1
CASMALSDPGELFF | TRBJ2-2 | TRBV12-3/TRBV12-4
CASSATGGGGEQYF | TRBJ2-7 | TRBV6-1
CASSQYRLVGTEAFF | TRBJ1-1 | TRBV3-1
CASSFTGLTEAFF | TRBJ1-1 | TRBV28
CASSAGGFNEQFF | TRBJ2-1 | TRBV7-9
CASSDRPRTGWNTEAFF | TRBJ1-1 | TRBV25-1
CASSPFSVSTQETQYF | TRBJ2-5 | TRBV18
CASSVGLPATNTGELFF | TRBJ2-2 | TRBV9
CASSQARALGETQYF | TRBJ2-5 | TRBV3-1
CASSFKTGGSTGELFF | TRBJ2-2 | TRBV27
CASSLFGLAENNEQFF | TRBJ2-1 | TRBV11-2
CSARFDRGSYNEQFF | TRBJ2-1 | TRBV20-1
CASSVVQGGEQYF | TRBJ2-7 | TRBV9
CASSPTGTNYGYTF | TRBJ1-2 | TRBV5-1
CASSDGTVAGGYNEQFF | TRBJ2-1 | TRBV7-9
CASRGQGGTGELFF | TRBJ2-2 | TRBV6-4
CASSLNGLAGEGLTYEQYF | TRBJ2-7 | TRBV27
CASSLDGAGFNEQFF | TRBJ2-1 | TRBV5-5
CASSRGGSGASYNEQFF | TRBJ2-1 | TRBV5-1
CASRKTGSYEQYF | TRBJ2-7 | TRBV12-3/TRBV12-4
CSATSIAGTRYNEQFF | TRBJ2-1 | TRBV20-1
CSAKGVQETQYF | TRBJ2-5 | TRBV20-1
CSVTSDRAGDTGELFF | TRBJ2-2 | TRBV29-1
CASSYLGRSGNEQFF | TRBJ2-1 | TRBV6-5
CASSVGGTIEQFF | TRBJ2-1 | TRBV2